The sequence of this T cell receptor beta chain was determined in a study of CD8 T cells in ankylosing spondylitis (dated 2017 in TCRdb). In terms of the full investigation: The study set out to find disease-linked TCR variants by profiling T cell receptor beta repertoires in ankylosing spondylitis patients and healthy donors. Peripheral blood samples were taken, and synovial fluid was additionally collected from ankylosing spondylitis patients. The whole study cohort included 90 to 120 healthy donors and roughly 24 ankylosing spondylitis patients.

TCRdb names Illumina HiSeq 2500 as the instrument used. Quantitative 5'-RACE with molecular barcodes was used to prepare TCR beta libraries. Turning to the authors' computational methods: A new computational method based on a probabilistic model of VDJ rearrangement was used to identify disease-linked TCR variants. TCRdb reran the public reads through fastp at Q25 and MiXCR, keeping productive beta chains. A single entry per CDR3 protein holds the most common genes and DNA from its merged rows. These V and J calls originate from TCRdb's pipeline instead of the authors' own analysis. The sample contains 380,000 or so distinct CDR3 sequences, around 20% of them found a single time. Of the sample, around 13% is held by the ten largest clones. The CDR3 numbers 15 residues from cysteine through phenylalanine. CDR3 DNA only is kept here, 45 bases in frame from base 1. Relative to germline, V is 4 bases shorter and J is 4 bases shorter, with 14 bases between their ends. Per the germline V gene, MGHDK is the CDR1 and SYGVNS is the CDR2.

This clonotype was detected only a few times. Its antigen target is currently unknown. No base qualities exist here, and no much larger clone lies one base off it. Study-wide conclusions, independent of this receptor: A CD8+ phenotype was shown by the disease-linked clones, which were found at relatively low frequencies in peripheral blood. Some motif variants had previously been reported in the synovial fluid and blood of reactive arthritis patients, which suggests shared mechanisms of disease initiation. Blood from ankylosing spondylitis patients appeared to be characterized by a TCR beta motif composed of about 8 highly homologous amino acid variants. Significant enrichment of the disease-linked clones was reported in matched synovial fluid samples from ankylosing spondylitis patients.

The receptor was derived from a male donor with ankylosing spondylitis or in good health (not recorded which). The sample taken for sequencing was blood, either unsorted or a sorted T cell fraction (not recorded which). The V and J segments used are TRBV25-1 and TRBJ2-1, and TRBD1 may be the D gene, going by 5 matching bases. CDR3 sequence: CASSVSRGIYNEQFF. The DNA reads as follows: TGTGCCAGCAGTGTGTCTAGGGGCATATACAATGAGCAGTTCTTC.